These T cell receptor beta chains were read from a single sample in a study of blood T cell repertoires in COVID-19. The repertoire was sequenced with immunoSEQ multiplex PCR; TCRdb's copy has only in-frame clones and lacks some. Of about 210,000 clones in the sample, about 88% were seen once. Input material: peripheral blood. The receptor source for this set is a woman in her thirties or forties with acute or convalescent COVID-19. Both conserved end residues are part of each CDR3. The order of the fields is clone size, D gene, V gene, J gene, CDR3 DNA, CDR3 protein. The D gene is left open where the match is weak. Clone size is shown for a subset of rows, as once, few, many or a class of expanded clone.

size: NA; D: NA; V: TRBV10-3; J: TRBJ1-4; DNA: TGTGCCATCAGTGAGAGGGGGACGGCAACTAATGAAAAACTGTTTTTT; CDR3: CAISERGTATNEKLFF
size: NA; D: NA; V: TRBV7-8; J: TRBJ2-2; DNA: TGTGCCAGCAGCTCAGAGGGACACGACACCGGGGAGCTGTTTTTT; CDR3: CASSSEGHDTGELFF
size: NA; D: NA; V: TRBV6-5; J: TRBJ1-3; DNA: TGTGCCAGCAGTTACGCGGACATCTCTGGAAACACCATATATTTT; CDR3: CASSYADISGNTIYF
size: once; D: TRBD1; V: TRBV5-1; J: TRBJ1-2; DNA: TGCGCCAGCAGCTCACAGGGGGCTGACTATGGCTACACCTTC; CDR3: CASSSQGADYGYTF
size: once; D: TRBD1; V: TRBV27; J: TRBJ1-2; DNA: TGTGCCAGAGACAGGGGAGCCTATGGCTACACCTTC; CDR3: CARDRGAYGYTF
size: NA; D: TRBD1; V: TRBV11-2; J: TRBJ1-2; DNA: TGTGCCAGCAGCCTCAGACAGGGTTATACCTCAGCTAACTATGGCTACACCTTC; CDR3: CASSLRQGYTSANYGYTF
size: NA; D: NA; V: TRBV3-1/TRBV3-2; J: TRBJ2-2; DNA: TGTGCCAGCAGCCAAGTTGCGGGGAAAGATAACACCGGGGAGCTGTTTTTT; CDR3: CASSQVAGKDNTGELFF
size: NA; D: TRBD1; V: TRBV18; J: TRBJ1-1; DNA: TGTGCCAGCTCCCCGGGACAGGGGAACACTGAAGCTTTCTTT; CDR3: CASSPGQGNTEAFF
size: NA; D: TRBD1; V: TRBV10-3; J: TRBJ1-3; DNA: TGTGCCACGGGGGACAGGGGGGGTGGAAACACCATATATTTT; CDR3: CATGDRGGGNTIYF
size: NA; D: TRBD2; V: TRBV3-1/TRBV3-2; J: TRBJ2-2; DNA: TGTGCCAGCAGCCAAGATCTGTGGACTAGCGGGGCGATCACCGGGGAGCTGTTTTTT; CDR3: CASSQDLWTSGAITGELFF
size: NA; D: NA; V: TRBV2; J: TRBJ1-5; DNA: TGTGCCAGCAGAGAGGCACAGCGGGGCCCAAGACAGCCCCAGCATTTT; CDR3: CASREAQRGPRQPQHF
size: once; D: TRBD1; V: TRBV18; J: TRBJ1-2; DNA: TGTGCCAGCTCACCGCGGCGACAGGGGCCTAACTATGGCTACACCTTC; CDR3: CASSPRRQGPNYGYTF
size: NA; D: NA; V: TRBV6-6; J: TRBJ2-2; DNA: TGTGCCAGCAGTTATGAGGGAGGGGGAACCGGGGAGCTGTTTTTT; CDR3: CASSYEGGGTGELFF
size: NA; D: NA; V: TRBV9; J: TRBJ1-4; DNA: TGTGCCAGCAGCGTAGGAGGGTCAACTAATGAAAAACTGTTTTTT; CDR3: CASSVGGSTNEKLFF
size: many; D: TRBD1; V: TRBV5-4; J: TRBJ1-2; DNA: TGTGCCAGCAGCATCTCGGACAGGGGGCGCACCTATGGCTACACCTTC; CDR3: CASSISDRGRTYGYTF
size: NA; D: TRBD1; V: TRBV5-1; J: TRBJ1-1; DNA: TGCGCCAGCAGCTTCGAGACAGGGGGTGCGGCGGCTTTCTTT; CDR3: CASSFETGGAAAFF
size: NA; D: NA; V: TRBV12-3/TRBV12-4; J: TRBJ1-1; DNA: TGTGCCAGCAGTCCGCCGCGGGGCAATGAAGCTTTCTTT; CDR3: CASSPPRGNEAFF
size: NA; D: TRBD2; V: TRBV9; J: TRBJ2-3; DNA: TGTGCCAGCGGGAGCGGGGCCACAGATACGCAGTATTTT; CDR3: CASGSGATDTQYF
size: once; D: TRBD2; V: TRBV11-2; J: TRBJ2-3; DNA: TGTGCCAGCAGCCTCGGACTAGCGGGGGGATTAACAGATACGCAGTATTTT; CDR3: CASSLGLAGGLTDTQYF
size: NA; D: TRBD1; V: TRBV3-1/TRBV3-2; J: TRBJ1-2; DNA: TGTGCCAGCAGGGGCCCGCACATTGCAGACAGGGGGTATGGCTACACCTTC; CDR3: CASRGPHIADRGYGYTF
size: NA; D: NA; V: TRBV15; J: TRBJ1-1; DNA: TGTGCCACCAGCACCGGGGACACTGAAGCTTTCTTT; CDR3: CATSTGDTEAFF
size: NA; D: NA; V: TRBV6-5; J: TRBJ1-2; DNA: TGTGCCAGCAGCGTTAACAGGGTTGATGGCTACACCTTC; CDR3: CASSVNRVDGYTF
size: once; D: NA; V: TRBV6-6; J: TRBJ2-2; DNA: TGTGCCAGCAGTAACCTAAACACCGGGGAGCTGTTTTTT; CDR3: CASSNLNTGELFF
size: NA; D: NA; V: TRBV9; J: TRBJ1-2; DNA: TGTGCCAGCAGCGTAGCTCTAGGCGGGTATGGCTACACCTTC; CDR3: CASSVALGGYGYTF
size: NA; D: NA; V: TRBV7-7; J: TRBJ2-5; DNA: TGTGCCAGCAGCTTCGGGGGAACAGGGGAAGAGACCCAGTACTTC; CDR3: CASSFGGTGEETQYF
size: NA; D: TRBD1; V: TRBV5-1; J: TRBJ1-2; DNA: TGCGCCAGCAGCGTGGGGACAGGGGGCGTCTATGGCTACACCTTC; CDR3: CASSVGTGGVYGYTF
size: once; D: NA; V: TRBV19; J: TRBJ1-5; DNA: TGTGCCAGTAGTATCTCATACCAGGGCTCTCAGCCCCAGCATTTT; CDR3: CASSISYQGSQPQHF
size: NA; D: NA; V: TRBV6-5; J: TRBJ1-2; DNA: TGTGCCAGCAGTTACAGCGGACAGCTCTATGGCTACACCTTC; CDR3: CASSYSGQLYGYTF
size: NA; D: TRBD1; V: TRBV19; J: TRBJ1-6; DNA: TGTGCCACTAAGGACAGGTCGGAGTCACCCCTCCACTTT; CDR3: CATKDRSESPLHF
size: once; D: TRBD1; V: TRBV15; J: TRBJ1-4; DNA: TGTGCCACCAGCAGGGCTTTAGGACAGGGATGGGAAAAACTGTTTTTT; CDR3: CATSRALGQGWEKLFF
size: NA; D: TRBD1; V: TRBV19; J: TRBJ1-1; DNA: TGTGCCAGTAGTATAGATCCGGGACAGGAGGACGCCACTGAAGCTTTCTTT; CDR3: CASSIDPGQEDATEAFF
size: NA; D: TRBD1; V: TRBV6-5; J: TRBJ1-1; DNA: TGTGCCAGCAGTCCCGGGACAGGGAACACTGAAGCTTTCTTT; CDR3: CASSPGTGNTEAFF
size: NA; D: TRBD1; V: TRBV11-1; J: TRBJ1-1; DNA: TGTGCCAGCAGCGCCGGACAGGGGGGCCCCACTGAAGCTTTCTTT; CDR3: CASSAGQGGPTEAFF
size: NA; D: NA; V: TRBV6-4; J: TRBJ2-2; DNA: TGTGCCAGCAGAGAAGACAGCTACACCGGGGAGCTGTTTTTT; CDR3: CASREDSYTGELFF
size: once; D: NA; V: TRBV3-1/TRBV3-2; J: TRBJ1-2; DNA: TGTGCCAGCAGCCAAGAGACTTCCTATGGCTACACCTTC; CDR3: CASSQETSYGYTF
size: few; D: TRBD1; V: TRBV7-8; J: TRBJ1-4; DNA: TGTGCCAGCAGCTCTACAGGGGTGACTAATGAAAAACTGTTTTTT; CDR3: CASSSTGVTNEKLFF